The TCR beta chain under discussion was sequenced for a study of spatial heterogeneity in lung cancer. This clonotype showed up just a few times. Its antigen remains unknown. One entry per CDR3 protein results from TCRdb running MiXCR on the 5' RACE reads. In the table there are 110,000 or so distinct CDR3 sequences, under 14% of which are singletons. V lost 3 bases and J lost 2, with 7 bases in between. Looked up from germline, CDR1 is KGHSH and CDR2 is LQKENI. The CDR3 runs 14 residues. Overall study findings and caveats: Resection blood, more than follow-up blood, showed ubiquitous expanded tumor TCRs.

Stated time point: blood at routine non-recurrence follow-up after resection. The sample in question was PBMCs, obtained at follow-up. The chain couples TRBV18 to TRBJ2-2; the D call may be TRBD1 or TRBD2 (6 bases each). This clonotype was obtained from a female donor with early-stage non-small cell lung cancer. The CDR3, as DNA: TGTGCCAGCTCACCGGGGGGCAACACCGGGGAGCTGTTTTTT. Amino acids: CASSPGGNTGELFF.